This T cell receptor beta chain appears in the sequencing data of a study of quantifying T cell responses using KT2 cells. At the level of the study: RNA was reverse transcribed with TCR alpha and beta constant-region primers. Overall study findings and caveats: At about one KT2 cell per 100,000 PBMC, KT2 sequences were still detected.

A range of KT2-to-PBMC ratios was made using fixed PBMC numbers. The table lists this clonotype with many counts. Its antigen is unknown. An oligo carrying a UMI was ligated to the cDNA 3' end. An equimolar mix of RC1.1 and RC1.2 primed the beta chain across TRBC1 and TRBC2. TCRdb redid the calling of the UMI-ligation and nested PCR reads with MiXCR, one entry per CDR3 protein. The table records tens of thousands of distinct CDR3 sequences, 6% to 9.5% of them present only once. The germline V gene encodes CDR1 MNHNY and CDR2 SVGAGI (reference sequence). The CDR3 contains 19 residues. The junction had 17 bases not matched to a gene; V was cut back by 6 bases and J by 2 bases.

The TCR sequence derives from a human donor. The sequenced sample consisted of PBMCs spiked with cells of the T cell clone KT2. The chain joins TRBV6-6 to TRBJ2-2; TRBD1 matches 8 bases. Written as DNA, the CDR3 is TGTGCCAGCAGCCCGGCCTCGGGACAGGTTCGGACCAACACCGGGGAGCTGTTTTTT. Translating gives CASSPASGQVRTNTGELFF.